This TCR beta chain was retrieved from a study of blood T cell repertoires in COVID-19. About the study: T cells, B-cell-depleted T cells, or PBMCs supplied cDNA or gDNA.

CDR3 length: 13 residues. V lost 9 bases, J lost 0 bases, and 11 bases lay in between. From germline, CDR1 is MNHEY and CDR2 SVGAGI. TCRdb's copy holds only in-frame clones and misses some; the assay was immunoSEQ multiplex PCR. The repertoire holds about 210,000 clones, with around 80% as singletons. The TCR was taken from a woman older than 75 with COVID-19, enrolled during active disease. Sequenced sample: peripheral blood. V is TRBV6-5 and J is TRBJ1-2; TRBD1 is a possible D gene (5 bases). The CDR3 nucleotides read TGTGCCAGTCGTGACAGCTCTAACTATGGCTACACCTTC. It specifies CASRDSSNYGYTF.